The clone carrying this T cell receptor beta chain occurred many times. Its target is unknown. This CDR3 has 15 residues. V lost 0 bases and J 5 bases, leaving 16 bases between the germline ends. The germline gives CDR1 SQVTM, CDR2 ANQGSEA. The data are from a study of early T cells in non-severe SARS-CoV-2 infection. Study-wide context: The sequenced material was bulk RNA from unsorted whole blood, and its chains were unpaired.

Regarding the study as a whole: In VDJdb matching, anti-spike CD8 responses were favored while private and CD4 specificities went missing.

cDNA molecules, individually, were tagged with unique molecular identifiers. Via MiXCR, TCRdb re-called the 5' RACE reads, giving one row per CDR3 protein. Found here are fewer than 45,000 distinct CDR3 sequences, 5.8% of them singletons; the top ten hold 6% to 9%. This chain joins TRBV29-1 and TRBJ2-5; D gene unclear. This clonotype originated in an adult who was a healthcare worker with PCR-confirmed SARS-CoV-2 infection or an uninfected control (not recorded which). Material: whole blood. The CDR3 coding sequence is TGCAGCGTTGAAGATTGGTACAGCGCCGGTGAGACCCAGTACTTC. This sequence encodes CSVEDWYSAGETQYF.